This T cell receptor (beta chain) derives from a study of CD8+ T cells in alopecia areata (dated by TCRdb to 2016 to 2018). For context, the study as a whole: To study T cell clonal expansion in alopecia areata, the researchers applied high-throughput TCRbeta sequencing to both the C3H/HeJ mouse model and human patients. RNA was obtained with the PAXgene miRNA kit for fixed scalp, the miRNeasy kit for PBMCs, and the RNeasy kit for mouse skin. In humans, TCRbeta sequencing was performed on scalp tissue and on sorted CD4+ and CD8+ peripheral blood T cells from healthy controls and from patients with patchy or totalis/universalis alopecia areata. Amplification of TCRbeta CDR3 regions was done by immunoSEQ multiplex PCR using 35 Vbeta forward primers and 13 Jbeta reverse primers. Clonality in the scalp was compared among normal scalp (n=4), patchy alopecia areata scalp (n=8), and alopecia totalis/universalis scalp (n=8). Study-wide conclusions, independent of this receptor: Lesional scalp, especially in alopecia totalis/universalis, showed higher clonality and more expanded CD8+ clones than normal scalp, suggesting antigenic drive. Shared TCR sequences between patients were less evident than in mice, which may be partly attributable to HLA diversity in the patient population. Unlike mouse skin, where gammadelta T cells dominate, normal human skin contains resident alphabeta T cells that get sequenced too, which complicates analysis of the scalp TCR repertoire.

Details on this clone: Its antigen remains undetermined. No much larger clone is present one base from it, and per-base qualities are unavailable.

Library construction relied on the immunoSEQ multiplex PCR assay. RNA was extracted from all samples and reverse transcribed into cDNA, which served as template for TCR sequencing. SuperScript III was used to make first-strand cDNA, primed with a 2:1 mix of oligo-dT and random hexamers. A synthetic immune receptor repertoire was used to measure amplification bias, and any remaining bias was corrected computationally. As for how the authors treated the data: Raw reads were preprocessed to remove errors, and CDR3 was defined according to IMGT conventions as the region from the conserved cysteine to phenylalanine. Clonality was computed by normalizing Shannon entropy by log2 of the number of productive unique TCRs and subtracting the result from 1. Whether scalp clones were CD4 or CD8 was inferred by matching scalp TCRbeta sequences against CD4 and CD8 repertoires sorted from blood. TCRdb took over this immuneACCESS table, retaining in-frame rearrangements with V and J assigned. Such tables are incomplete; in checked studies, under half of the missing clones stem from an unresolved V gene, and the remainder is unexplained. The DNA was the basis for D and trimming; V, J and clone size are from that table. In all, the sample holds around 120,000 clones, and 55% to 80% of those were seen once. The top ten hold around 2.8% of the sample.

V drops 4 bases and J drops 2 bases, leaving 19 bases in between. The germline V gene provides CDR1 SGHDT and CDR2 YYEEEE. Including cysteine and phenylalanine, the CDR3 has 16 amino acids. This entry keeps only the CDR3 DNA: 48 bases, framed from base 1. PBMCs were isolated by density centrifugation and stained for CD3, CD4 and CD8, and CD4+ and CD8+ T cells were sorted on a FACSAria. Unaffected controls provided scalp biopsies and blood samples. The chain is assembled from TRBV5-6 and TRBJ2-7; TRBD2 is perhaps the D gene, given 6 matching bases. Sequenced: CD4+ T cells sorted from blood. This clonotype was obtained from a human donor in good health. The CDR3 has the sequence CASSGGSGIRTYEQYF. The bases are TGTGCCAGCAGCGGGGGGAGCGGTATCCGGACCTACGAGCAGTACTTC.